This record looks at one T cell receptor beta chain sequence and its context. This sample was taken from a study of blood T cell repertoires in COVID-19. At the level of the study: The United States, Italy and Spain provided the acute and convalescent COVID-19 samples.

Method: immunoSEQ multiplex PCR; TCRdb's copy keeps in-frame clones and lacks some. The table shows around 170,000 clones, with around four fifths occurring only once. The junction had 10 bases not matched to a gene; V was cut back by 6 bases and J by 4 bases. The CDR3 is 15 residues long. Germline CDR1 reads LNHDA; CDR2 reads SQIVND (reference sequence). The chain combines TRBV19 with TRBJ1-2; 8 bases match TRBD1. This TCR came from a man in his sixties or seventies with active or convalescent COVID-19. Material: peripheral blood. The CDR3 region is CASSPGQGPVYGYTF. DNA for the CDR3: TGTGCCAGTAGCCCAGGACAGGGCCCCGTCTATGGCTACACCTTC.